This T cell receptor (beta chain) came from a study of blood T cell repertoires in COVID-19. For the study at large: Samples representing acute and convalescent COVID-19 were sourced from the United States, Italy and Spain. The analysed material was cDNA or gDNA that came from T cells, B-cell-depleted T cells, or PBMCs.

How the authors handled the data: The authors estimated nucleated cell counts from reference gene primer amplification. The protocol was immunoSEQ multiplex PCR, while the TCRdb copy is restricted to in-frame clones and leaves out a portion. Clone size and V and J calls were adopted from that table, with D and trimming inferred from the DNA. The table has around 140,000 clones, roughly four fifths seen once. Germline assignment: CDR1 SGHAT and CDR2 FQNNGV. The CDR3 runs to 15 residues. V lost 5 bases and J lost 9; bases outside the gene matches: 11. Input material: peripheral blood. This receptor was taken from a woman aged 60 to 75 with acute or convalescent COVID-19. V usage is TRBV11-2 and J usage is TRBJ2-1; 9 bases are shared with TRBD2. The DNA of the CDR3 is TGTGCCAGCAGCGACCGAGGTAGCGGGAGCGGTGAGCAGTTCTTC. This encodes CASSDRGSGSGEQFF.